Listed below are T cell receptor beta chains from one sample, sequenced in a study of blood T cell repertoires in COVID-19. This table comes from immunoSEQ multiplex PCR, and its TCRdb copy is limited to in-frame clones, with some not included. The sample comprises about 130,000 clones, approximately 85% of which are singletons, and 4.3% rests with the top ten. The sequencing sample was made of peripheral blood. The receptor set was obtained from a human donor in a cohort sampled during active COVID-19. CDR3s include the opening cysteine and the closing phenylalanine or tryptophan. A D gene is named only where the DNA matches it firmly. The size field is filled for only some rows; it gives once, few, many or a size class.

DNA: TGCGCCAGCAGCTTGTGGTACGGCCAAGAGACCCAGTACTTC; CDR3: CASSLWYGQETQYF; size: .; V: TRBV5-1; J: TRBJ2-5; D: .
DNA: TGTGCCAGCAGCGTAGTGACAGGGGGCCAAGAGACCCAGTACTTC; CDR3: CASSVVTGGQETQYF; size: .; V: TRBV9; J: TRBJ2-5; D: TRBD1
DNA: TGTGCCATCAGCGTGGGACTACGAAAAAACAATGAGCAGTTCTTC; CDR3: CAISVGLRKNNEQFF; size: .; V: TRBV10-3; J: TRBJ2-1; D: TRBD2
DNA: TGTGCCAGCAGCTTAGTGGGGCAGGTCGGGGAGCTGTTTTTT; CDR3: CASSLVGQVGELFF; size: .; V: TRBV7-2; J: TRBJ2-2; D: .
DNA: TGTGCCACCCGAGGAATCGGAAACACCATATATTTT; CDR3: CATRGIGNTIYF; size: .; V: TRBV24-1; J: TRBJ1-3; D: .
DNA: TGTGCCAGCAGTTTTAGCGGAGGAAACAATGAGCAGTTCTTC; CDR3: CASSFSGGNNEQFF; size: .; V: TRBV6-2/TRBV6-3; J: TRBJ2-1; D: .
DNA: TGTGCCACCAGCACCAGGGGGCGGACGGAATTTCAGCCCCAGCATTTT; CDR3: CATSTRGRTEFQPQHF; size: .; V: TRBV15; J: TRBJ1-5; D: TRBD1
DNA: TGTGCCAGCAGCACGGACAGGGCAGAGACCCAGTACTTC; CDR3: CASSTDRAETQYF; size: once; V: TRBV11-3; J: TRBJ2-5; D: TRBD1
DNA: TGTGCCAGCACAATCGGGGTTAGCAATCAGCCCCAGCATTTT; CDR3: CASTIGVSNQPQHF; size: .; V: TRBV5-6; J: TRBJ1-5; D: .
DNA: TGTGCCAGCAGTTCAACTAGCGAGCGGGCCCAGTACTTC; CDR3: CASSSTSERAQYF; size: .; V: TRBV6-5; J: TRBJ2-5; D: TRBD2
DNA: TGTGCCACCAGCAAAGATACTAGCGGGGGGCTCAATGAGCAGTTCTTC; CDR3: CATSKDTSGGLNEQFF; size: .; V: TRBV15; J: TRBJ2-1; D: TRBD2
DNA: TGTGCCAGCAGCTTGGCCTTCGGGAGTAATCAGCCCCAGCATTTT; CDR3: CASSLAFGSNQPQHF; size: .; V: TRBV5-6; J: TRBJ1-5; D: .
DNA: TGTGCCAGCAGCTCAAGGGGTGATCTGGAAAAACTGTTTTTT; CDR3: CASSSRGDLEKLFF; size: .; V: TRBV5-6; J: TRBJ1-4; D: .
DNA: TGTGCCAGCAGCTTATTCCCAGGGGGAGAGCAGTACTTC; CDR3: CASSLFPGGEQYF; size: .; V: TRBV7-3; J: TRBJ2-7; D: TRBD1
DNA: TGTGCCAGCAGTCACGGGACAGCCCGCCCAATCTATGGCTACACCTTC; CDR3: CASSHGTARPIYGYTF; size: .; V: TRBV6-6; J: TRBJ1-2; D: TRBD1
DNA: TGTGCCAGCAGCCAAGATCCCACCAGAGGCTATGGCTACACCTTC; CDR3: CASSQDPTRGYGYTF; size: .; V: TRBV3-1/TRBV3-2; J: TRBJ1-2; D: .
DNA: TGTGCCAGCGGGGGGGCGGAGCGGAGGGGATCACCCCTCCACTTT; CDR3: CASGGAERRGSPLHF; size: .; V: TRBV2; J: TRBJ1-6; D: .
DNA: TGTGCCAGCTTGTCGACAGGGGTGAACACTGAAGCTTTCTTT; CDR3: CASLSTGVNTEAFF; size: .; V: TRBV18; J: TRBJ1-1; D: TRBD1
DNA: TGCGCCAGCAGCTCCCGACAGGGTGGGTCCTACGAGCAGTACTTC; CDR3: CASSSRQGGSYEQYF; size: .; V: TRBV5-1; J: TRBJ2-7; D: TRBD1
DNA: TGTGCCAGCAGACAGGGCTCGAACACCGGGGAGCTGTTTTTT; CDR3: CASRQGSNTGELFF; size: .; V: TRBV7-2; J: TRBJ2-2; D: .
DNA: TGTGCCAGCAGCTTAGTTGCAACAGGGTCTGGCTACACCTTC; CDR3: CASSLVATGSGYTF; size: .; V: TRBV7-9; J: TRBJ1-2; D: .
DNA: TGTGCCAGCGGGGATCAGGGTGGGTTTGGAGATACGCAGTATTTT; CDR3: CASGDQGGFGDTQYF; size: .; V: TRBV7-2; J: TRBJ2-3; D: .
DNA: TGCGCCAGCAGCTTGATGGGGCACAGCACAGATACGCAGTATTTT; CDR3: CASSLMGHSTDTQYF; size: .; V: TRBV5-1; J: TRBJ2-3; D: .
DNA: TGTGCCAGCAGTATAGGGAGGCCGGATGAAAAACTGTTTTTT; CDR3: CASSIGRPDEKLFF; size: .; V: TRBV28; J: TRBJ1-4; D: .
DNA: TGTGCCAGCAGGATTACCCCCCGGGGATTGAACACTGAAGCTTTCTTT; CDR3: CASRITPRGLNTEAFF; size: .; V: TRBV27; J: TRBJ1-1; D: .
DNA: TGTGCCAGCACGGTTCGGGGGGCCATTGGCGGCTACACCTTC; CDR3: CASTVRGAIGGYTF; size: .; V: TRBV28; J: TRBJ1-2; D: .
DNA: TGTGCCAGCAGTAACACGGACTTTCCGCGGCTTGATACGCAGTATTTT; CDR3: CASSNTDFPRLDTQYF; size: .; V: TRBV6-6; J: TRBJ2-3; D: .
DNA: TGTGCCAGCAGCGCATTGGGCGCTATGAACACTGAAGCTTTCTTT; CDR3: CASSALGAMNTEAFF; size: .; V: TRBV6-5; J: TRBJ1-1; D: .
DNA: TGTGCCAGCTCACAGACAGGGGTCAATGAGCAGTTCTTC; CDR3: CASSQTGVNEQFF; size: .; V: TRBV18; J: TRBJ2-1; D: TRBD1
DNA: TGTGCCAGTAGGTACACCGGGGGGGCCAGTGAGCAGTTCTTC; CDR3: CASRYTGGASEQFF; size: .; V: TRBV19; J: TRBJ2-1; D: TRBD2
DNA: TGTGCCATCAGTGGAGGACAGCCGAACACTGAAGCTTTCTTT; CDR3: CAISGGQPNTEAFF; size: .; V: TRBV10-3; J: TRBJ1-1; D: .
DNA: TGTGCCAGCAGTTACTCGGGACTAAGGCCCGGGGAGCTGTTTTTT; CDR3: CASSYSGLRPGELFF; size: once; V: TRBV6-2/TRBV6-3; J: TRBJ2-2; D: TRBD2
DNA: TGTGCCAGCAGCGTAGGTAGCGGGACCCTTCACTACAATGAGCAGTTCTTC; CDR3: CASSVGSGTLHYNEQFF; size: .; V: TRBV9; J: TRBJ2-1; D: TRBD2
DNA: TGCGCAGGGGGGGTTACCTACACTGAAGCTTTCTTT; CDR3: CAGGVTYTEAFF; size: .; V: TRBV10-1; J: TRBJ1-1; D: .
DNA: TGTGCCAGCAGCGAAGCCAAGTACGAGCAGTACTTC; CDR3: CASSEAKYEQYF; size: .; V: TRBV7-2; J: TRBJ2-7; D: .
DNA: TGTGCCAGCAGCTCTCTTAAAGGGGCTAGAGAGGAGAATGAGCAGTTCTTC; CDR3: CASSSLKGAREENEQFF; size: .; V: TRBV11-3; J: TRBJ2-1; D: .